This entry is about one T cell receptor beta chain. Its target is not known. This sample is part of a study of shared clonotypes between healthy human individuals. Study conclusions and caveats: Naive subsets, compared against memory subsets, generally had larger estimated richness values.

Measured with immunoSEQ multiplex PCR; TCRdb has only the in-frame clones, and not every one. The sample contains about 110,000 clones, around 65% of which appear only once. V shed 1 base, J shed 5 bases, and the junction held 7 bases outside the gene matches. This CDR3 contains 16 residues. The germline V gene has CDR1 MDHEN and CDR2 SYDVKM. The TCR sequence derives from a woman aged 25 to 39 in good health. Sequencing input: memory CD8+ T cells sorted from blood. Subset here: CD45RO+ cells pooled with CCR7-negative TemRA cells. This chain joins TRBV28 and TRBJ2-7, with 11 nucleotides matching TRBD2. The CDR3 here is CASSLLVTSGTNEQYF. CDR3 bases: TGTGCCAGCAGTTTATTGGTGACTAGCGGGACCAACGAGCAGTACTTC.